This T cell receptor (beta chain) was profiled in a study of shared clonotypes between healthy human individuals. Across the study: Three CD4 naive, three CD4 memory, two CD8 naive and one CD8 memory plate were used per donor. Study results and limitations: Relative to memory subsets, naive subsets generally showed larger estimated richness. Sequencing of the sorted subsets was shown by rarefaction to be incomplete despite large depth.

This table comes from immunoSEQ multiplex PCR, and its TCRdb copy is limited to in-frame clones, with some not included. The sample has about 680,000 clones; 60% to 75% are singletons. Losses at the gene ends were 0 bases for V and 1 base for J; bases not matched to a gene: 3. The CDR3 has 16 residues. Germline V CDR1 and CDR2: SGHNT, YYREEE (reference sequence). Recent vaccinations or acute infections were absent in the healthy HIV-negative adult donors. On this clone: Antigen specificity is unknown.

This clonotype was obtained from a woman in her twenties or thirties in good health. The V call is TRBV5-4, the J call TRBJ2-1, with 8 bases that match TRBD2. Sequenced sample: memory CD4+ T cells sorted from blood. Subset in this sample: CD45RA-negative fraction. The CDR3 reads CASSLGAGESYNEQFF. The CDR3 DNA is TGTGCCAGCAGCTTGGGAGCGGGAGAATCCTACAATGAGCAGTTCTTC.